Listed here are 15 T cell receptor beta chains from one sample, sequenced in a study of neoadjuvant anti-PD-1 for oral cavity cancer. Sequencing was performed with immunoSEQ multiplex PCR; in TCRdb, only in-frame clones are kept and a portion is missing. The sample includes about 14,000 clones, just under 75% seen only once; the top ten take 2% to 2.5%. Time point of the sample: after neoadjuvant nivolumab, at surgical resection. The sequencing here drew on PBMCs, taken after nivolumab (anti-PD-1) treatment. These TCRs come from a person aged 40-85 years with oral cavity squamous cell carcinoma.

This clone has a single count. J is TRBJ2-1 and V is TRBV4-1; 11 bases fit TRBD2. This CDR3 region has 15 residues. Germline-derived CDR1 and CDR2 are MGHRA and YSYEKL. V dropped 1 base and J dropped 9; count of bases not matched to a gene: 5. DNA for the CDR3: TGCGCCAGCAGCCAAGTAGCGGGGGGGCGGGTTGAGCAGTTCTTC. Its translation is CASSQVAGGRVEQFF.

This clone was seen a single time. The chain uses TRBV7-2 and TRBJ1-1; TRBD1 is a possible D gene (6 bases). The ends were cut back, 0 bases at V and 1 base at J, with 6 bases in the middle. The CDR3 spans 14 residues. The V gene's germline CDR1 is SGHTA and CDR2 FQGNSA. In DNA form, the CDR3 reads TGTGCCAGCAGCTTAGCAGGGGGGAACACTGAAGCTTTCTTT. Translation: CASSLAGGNTEAFF.

The chain employs TRBV27 and TRBJ1-5; maybe TRBD1 (6 bases). The CDR3 length is 14 residues. CDR1 is MNHEY and CDR2 is SMNVEV in the germline V gene (reference sequence). Deletions cut 4 bases from V and 1 base from J, with 8 bases between. CDR3 DNA sequence: TGTGCCAGCAGTTACAGGGCGAGCAATCAGCCCCAGCATTTT. Protein sequence: CASSYRASNQPQHF.

The chain is built from TRBV5-1 and TRBJ1-2; D not resolved. CDR3 length: 17 amino acids. The V gene lost 6 bases and the J gene lost 1 base, with 22 bases spanning the gap. Germline V gene data show CDR1 as SGHRS and CDR2 as YFSETQ. CDR3 amino acids: CASTPRIGGLDNYGYTF. CDR3 bases: TGCGCCAGCACCCCCCGGATAGGTGGGTTGGATAACTATGGCTACACCTTC.

This clone was seen just once. The chain carries TRBV20-1 and TRBJ2-7; the D is unclear. V was pared by 6 bases and J by 1 base, with 7 bases between. The germline CDR1 and CDR2 sequences are DFQATT and SNEGSKA (reference sequence). The length of the CDR3 is 11 residues. CDR3 protein: CSASQSYEQYF. CDR3 sequence (DNA): TGCAGTGCATCACAGTCCTACGAGCAGTACTTC.

This clone occurred a few times. The chain uses TRBV6-1 and TRBJ1-2, with D unclear. The germline V and J ends were trimmed by 3 bases and 3 bases, with 11 bases remaining between them. Germline V gives CDR1 MNHNS, CDR2 SASEGT. CDR3 size: 14 residues. CDR3 region: CASSDGSRYYGYTF. As DNA, the CDR3 is TGTGCCAGCAGTGATGGTTCGCGGTACTATGGCTACACCTTC.

The chain has TRBV11-2 and TRBJ2-1, with D unclear. The CDR3 is made up of 16 amino acids. The germline CDR1 and CDR2 sequences are SGHAT and FQNNGV. The V gene lost 1 base and the J gene lost 0 bases, with 10 bases spanning the gap. CDR3 in amino acids: CASSLGMVASYNEQFF. DNA for the CDR3: TGTGCCAGCAGCTTAGGAATGGTAGCCTCCTACAATGAGCAGTTCTTC.

The chain joins TRBV7-6 to TRBJ2-1; unclear D gene. Trimming took off 6 bases at V and 0 bases at J, with 12 bases between the two ends. The germline gives CDR1 SGHVS, CDR2 FNYEAQ. The CDR3 is 15 residues long. CDR3 sequence: CASSSLPDSYNEQFF. The CDR3 nucleotides are TGTGCCAGCAGTTCTCTCCCGGACTCCTACAATGAGCAGTTCTTC.

Worth noting for this clone: Its ends do not fully match the called genes, so a read error is possible. The V call is TRBV5-1, the J call TRBJ2-1; 10 nucleotides line up with TRBD2. CDR1 is SGHRS, CDR2 YFSETQ, per germline. The CDR3 totals 19 residues. Here the CDR3 reads CASSWKIRPSGRAYNEQFF. The CDR3, as DNA: TGCGCCAGCAGCTGGAAAATACGGCCGAGCGGGAGGGCCTATAATGAGCAGTTCTTC.

The chain has TRBV9 and TRBJ2-6, with 10 nucleotides matching TRBD1. The V gene end was trimmed by 4 bases and the J gene end by 3 bases; junction bases not matched to a gene: 4. CDR3 length: 16 residues. Germline V lookup: CDR1 SGDLS, CDR2 YYNGEE. The CDR3 region is CASSPGQGYGANVLTF. The CDR3 DNA reads TGTGCCAGCAGCCCGGGACAGGGGTATGGGGCCAACGTCCTGACTTTC.

The genes are TRBV2 and TRBJ2-1; D possibly corresponds to TRBD2 (5 bases). The V end was cut by 6 bases, the J end by 7 bases, with 13 bases between. Germline loops: CDR1 SNHLY, CDR2 FYNNEI. The CDR3 runs to 13 residues. CDR3 DNA: TGTGCCAGCAGCGATGACTGGAGGAATGAGCAGTTCTTC. Its translation: CASSDDWRNEQFF.

The chain uses TRBV5-1 and TRBJ2-3; D not resolved. The ends were cut back, 1 base at V and 2 bases at J, with 8 bases in the middle. The CDR3 runs 14 residues. CDR1 is SGHRS and CDR2 is YFSETQ in the germline V gene. CDR3 protein: CASSLSGFTDTQYF. The DNA for the CDR3 is TGCGCCAGCAGCTTGAGTGGCTTCACAGATACGCAGTATTTT.

The chain combines TRBV4-1 with TRBJ2-3, with 8 bases lining up with TRBD1. The CDR3 has 16 residues. Trimming cost V 7 bases and J 2 bases; bases outside gene matches: 11. The germline V gene encodes CDR1 MGHRA and CDR2 YSYEKL. CDR3 nucleotide sequence: TGCGCCAGCAACCCGGGACAGGCGATCTACACAGATACGCAGTATTTT. Protein: CASNPGQAIYTDTQYF.

The chain links TRBV5-1 to TRBJ2-2; D gene unclear. The CDR3 length is 12 residues. Germline V gene data show CDR1 as SGHRS and CDR2 as YFSETQ. Trimming left V 6 bases short and J 6 bases short, with 9 bases between. CDR3 DNA: TGCGCCAGCATAAGGCTAGCCGGGGAGCTGTTTTTT. Residues: CASIRLAGELFF.

V is TRBV28 and J is TRBJ1-1; TRBD1 is a possible D gene (5 bases). The V gene lost 7 bases and the J gene lost 3 bases, with 9 bases spanning the gap. CDR3 length equals 12 residues. Germline V gene lookup returns CDR1 MDHEN and CDR2 SYDVKM. The CDR3 nucleotides are TGTGCCAGCATCAGGGAGGACACTGAAGCTTTCTTT. It encodes CASIREDTEAFF.